This T cell receptor beta chain emerged from a study of control samples from healthy donors and cancer patients. The assay was immunoSEQ multiplex PCR, and TCRdb's table has in-frame clones only and misses some. The sample consists of 170,000 or so clones, approximately 91% of them appearing once. Sequenced input: blood. This TCR derives from a woman aged 40 to 50 in good health.

CDR3 nucleotide sequence: TGTGCCACCAGTGATGCGGACGGGACCGCCTACAATGAGCAGTTCTTC. Protein product: CATSDADGTAYNEQFF. The chain uses TRBV24-1 and TRBJ2-1; D may match TRBD1 or TRBD2 (5 bases each). The CDR3 loop spans 16 amino acids. Trimming removed 3 bases at V and 2 bases at J, with 13 bases between. Germline V CDR1 and CDR2: KGHDR, SFDVKD.